These T cell receptor beta chains were read from a single sample in a study of T-cell reconstitution after alpha-beta-depleted transplantation in children. MiXCR, run by TCRdb on the PCR reads, gives a single entry per CDR3 protein. The repertoire holds 400,000 to 500,000 distinct CDR3 sequences, with roughly a tenth as singletons. Specimen: PBMCs from the stem cell graft donor, collected from the stem cell graft. These receptors originate from a human donor who donated a stem cell graft to a child with acute myeloid leukemia. The CDR3 runs from the conserved cysteine through the conserved F or W. Each record gives: J gene, V gene, clone size, D gene, CDR3 protein, CDR3 DNA. The D gene is left open where the match is weak. Clone sizes are given selectively: once, few, many, or a class where the clone is expanded.

j_gene: TRBJ2-7
v_gene: TRBV6-2/TRBV6-3
abundance: -
d_gene: TRBD1
CDR3aa: CASNQGVAQYF
CDR3nt: TGTGCCAGCAATCAGGGGGTCGCGCAGTACTTC

j_gene: TRBJ2-1
v_gene: TRBV11-2
abundance: -
d_gene: -
CDR3aa: CASSLGPESSYNEQFF
CDR3nt: TGTGCCAGCAGCTTAGGTCCGGAGAGCTCCTACAATGAGCAGTTCTTC

j_gene: TRBJ2-7
v_gene: TRBV18
abundance: few
d_gene: TRBD2
CDR3aa: CASSPTSGSHEQYF
CDR3nt: TGTGCCAGCTCACCGACTAGCGGGAGCCACGAGCAGTACTTC

j_gene: TRBJ2-5
v_gene: TRBV12-3/TRBV12-4
abundance: many
d_gene: -
CDR3aa: CASSFRASETQYF
CDR3nt: TGTGCCAGCAGTTTTAGGGCCTCGGAGACCCAGTACTTC

j_gene: TRBJ1-1
v_gene: TRBV6-5
abundance: many
d_gene: -
CDR3aa: CASSLRRNTEAFF
CDR3nt: TGTGCCAGCAGCCTCAGGAGGAACACTGAAGCTTTCTTT

j_gene: TRBJ2-5
v_gene: TRBV7-2
abundance: -
d_gene: TRBD1
CDR3aa: CASSLESTGGETQYF
CDR3nt: TGTGCCAGCAGCTTAGAGTCGACAGGGGGCGAGACCCAGTACTTC

j_gene: TRBJ2-5
v_gene: TRBV9
abundance: many
d_gene: -
CDR3aa: CASSVGGGHPRQETQYF
CDR3nt: TGTGCCAGCAGCGTAGGTGGGGGGCATCCCCGCCAAGAGACCCAGTACTTC

j_gene: TRBJ2-3
v_gene: TRBV6-1
abundance: -
d_gene: -
CDR3aa: CASSQRDGSPDTQYF
CDR3nt: TGTGCCAGCAGTCAACGGGACGGCTCCCCAGATACGCAGTATTTT

j_gene: TRBJ1-6
v_gene: TRBV4-3
abundance: -
d_gene: -
CDR3aa: CASSQVQEYNSPLHF
CDR3nt: TGCGCCAGCAGCCAAGTTCAGGAATATAATTCACCCCTCCACTTT

j_gene: TRBJ2-1
v_gene: TRBV7-9
abundance: few
d_gene: -
CDR3aa: CASSLAPATLNNEQFF
CDR3nt: TGTGCCAGCAGCTTAGCGCCGGCCACTCTGAACAATGAGCAGTTCTTC

j_gene: TRBJ1-5
v_gene: TRBV18
abundance: few
d_gene: -
CDR3aa: CASSPGSQQPQHF
CDR3nt: TGTGCCAGCTCACCCGGCAGCCAACAGCCCCAGCATTTT

j_gene: TRBJ1-5
v_gene: TRBV19
abundance: once
d_gene: TRBD1
CDR3aa: CASSTKKQGRNQPQHF
CDR3nt: TGTGCCAGTAGTACAAAAAAACAGGGGCGCAATCAGCCCCAGCATTTT

j_gene: TRBJ2-1
v_gene: TRBV19
abundance: -
d_gene: TRBD1
CDR3aa: CASSRTGPNEQFF
CDR3nt: TGTGCCAGTAGCCGGACAGGGCCCAATGAGCAGTTCTTC

j_gene: TRBJ1-4
v_gene: TRBV13
abundance: -
d_gene: -
CDR3aa: CASSLERQGRSQKLFF
CDR3nt: TGTGCCAGCAGCTTAGAGAGGCAGGGGAGAAGTCAAAAACTGTTTTTT

j_gene: TRBJ2-2
v_gene: TRBV27
abundance: many
d_gene: TRBD1
CDR3aa: CASSWGQGNTGELFF
CDR3nt: TGTGCCAGCAGCTGGGGACAGGGGAACACCGGGGAGCTGTTTTTT

j_gene: TRBJ1-2
v_gene: TRBV27
abundance: many
d_gene: -
CDR3aa: CASQSSHASYGYTF
CDR3nt: TGTGCCAGCCAATCCTCACACGCAAGCTATGGCTACACCTTC

j_gene: TRBJ2-1
v_gene: TRBV7-9
abundance: few
d_gene: -
CDR3aa: CASSLVPLGASEQFF
CDR3nt: TGTGCCAGCAGCTTAGTCCCCCTCGGAGCTAGTGAGCAGTTCTTC

j_gene: TRBJ2-4
v_gene: TRBV5-1
abundance: many
d_gene: TRBD1
CDR3aa: CASSLGTGGGGDIQYF
CDR3nt: TGCGCCAGCAGCTTGGGGACAGGGGGCGGGGGAGACATTCAGTACTTC

j_gene: TRBJ2-5
v_gene: TRBV20-1
abundance: many
d_gene: -
CDR3aa: CSALPGQIKETQYF
CDR3nt: TGCAGTGCTCTACCGGGACAAATTAAAGAGACCCAGTACTTC

j_gene: TRBJ1-2
v_gene: TRBV5-1
abundance: -
d_gene: -
CDR3aa: CASSLASGSFSYGYTF
CDR3nt: TGCGCCAGCAGCTTGGCGTCAGGGAGTTTTTCATATGGCTACACCTTC

j_gene: TRBJ1-2
v_gene: TRBV30
abundance: -
d_gene: -
CDR3aa: CAWSSGTYGYTF
CDR3nt: TGTGCCTGGTCCTCCGGAACCTATGGCTACACCTTC

j_gene: TRBJ2-5
v_gene: TRBV5-5
abundance: few
d_gene: -
CDR3aa: CASSFSVLAPQETQYF
CDR3nt: TGTGCCAGCAGCTTTTCGGTGTTAGCGCCTCAAGAGACCCAGTACTTC

j_gene: TRBJ2-5
v_gene: TRBV20-1
abundance: few
d_gene: -
CDR3aa: CSARDRGFADGETQYF
CDR3nt: TGCAGTGCTAGAGACCGTGGGTTCGCGGATGGGGAGACCCAGTACTTC

j_gene: TRBJ2-3
v_gene: TRBV5-1
abundance: many
d_gene: TRBD2
CDR3aa: CASSQRLAASTDTQYF
CDR3nt: TGCGCCAGCAGCCAAAGACTAGCGGCTAGCACAGATACGCAGTATTTT

j_gene: TRBJ2-2
v_gene: TRBV28
abundance: -
d_gene: -
CDR3aa: CASRTGLSTGELFF
CDR3nt: TGTGCCAGCAGGACCGGACTGAGTACCGGGGAGCTGTTTTTT

j_gene: TRBJ2-7
v_gene: TRBV20-1
abundance: many
d_gene: TRBD2
CDR3aa: CSARASGRAAAYEQYF
CDR3nt: TGCAGTGCTCGGGCTAGCGGGAGAGCGGCGGCCTACGAGCAGTACTTC

j_gene: TRBJ2-2
v_gene: TRBV4-1
abundance: -
d_gene: -
CDR3aa: CASSHDPNTGELFF
CDR3nt: TGCGCCAGCAGCCACGATCCGAACACCGGGGAGCTGTTTTTT

j_gene: TRBJ2-5
v_gene: TRBV20-1
abundance: -
d_gene: -
CDR3aa: CSARRGEETQYF
CDR3nt: TGCAGTGCTAGAAGGGGGGAAGAGACCCAGTACTTC

j_gene: TRBJ2-2
v_gene: TRBV15
abundance: -
d_gene: -
CDR3aa: CATSRALTNTGELFF
CDR3nt: TGTGCCACCAGCAGAGCATTAACGAACACCGGGGAGCTGTTTTTT

j_gene: TRBJ1-6
v_gene: TRBV20-1
abundance: -
d_gene: TRBD1
CDR3aa: CSAREDRGNSPLHF
CDR3nt: TGCAGTGCTAGAGAGGACAGGGGAAATTCACCCCTCCACTTT

j_gene: TRBJ1-1
v_gene: TRBV7-3
abundance: many
d_gene: TRBD1
CDR3aa: CASSSNPGTVAFF
CDR3nt: TGTGCCAGCAGCTCAAACCCCGGGACAGTTGCTTTCTTT

j_gene: TRBJ2-4
v_gene: TRBV20-1
abundance: few
d_gene: TRBD2
CDR3aa: CSAGEGSPGGAKNIQYF
CDR3nt: TGCAGTGCTGGGGAGGGGAGCCCCGGTGGGGCCAAAAACATTCAGTACTTC

j_gene: TRBJ2-5
v_gene: TRBV30
abundance: -
d_gene: -
CDR3aa: CAWSVGLGDQETQYF
CDR3nt: TGTGCCTGGAGTGTGGGTCTGGGGGATCAAGAGACCCAGTACTTC

j_gene: TRBJ2-2
v_gene: TRBV7-8
abundance: -
d_gene: -
CDR3aa: CASSLGAGPAGELFF
CDR3nt: TGTGCCAGCAGCTTAGGGGCAGGGCCCGCCGGGGAGCTGTTTTTT

j_gene: TRBJ1-1
v_gene: TRBV29-1
abundance: many
d_gene: -
CDR3aa: CSVEDRAGYEAFF
CDR3nt: TGCAGCGTTGAAGATCGGGCAGGGTATGAAGCTTTCTTT

j_gene: TRBJ2-5
v_gene: TRBV12-3/TRBV12-4
abundance: few
d_gene: TRBD2
CDR3aa: CASSLFDGGGETQYF
CDR3nt: TGTGCCAGCAGCCTATTTGATGGGGGAGGGGAGACCCAGTACTTC

j_gene: TRBJ2-7
v_gene: TRBV6-2/TRBV6-3
abundance: few
d_gene: TRBD2
CDR3aa: CASSAGDYEQYF
CDR3nt: TGTGCCAGCAGCGCGGGGGACTACGAGCAGTACTTC

j_gene: TRBJ2-1
v_gene: TRBV10-3
abundance: few
d_gene: TRBD2
CDR3aa: CAISEPGTSGLNEQFF
CDR3nt: TGTGCCATCAGTGAACCCGGGACTAGCGGGCTCAATGAGCAGTTCTTC

j_gene: TRBJ1-1
v_gene: TRBV12-3/TRBV12-4
abundance: few
d_gene: -
CDR3aa: CASSFARQNLGNTEAFF
CDR3nt: TGTGCCAGCAGTTTTGCCCGACAAAACCTCGGAAACACTGAAGCTTTCTTT

j_gene: TRBJ2-3
v_gene: TRBV27
abundance: many
d_gene: -
CDR3aa: CASSFSVNPLITDTQYF
CDR3nt: TGTGCCAGCAGTTTCAGCGTGAACCCACTTATCACAGATACGCAGTATTTT

j_gene: TRBJ1-2
v_gene: TRBV12-3/TRBV12-4
abundance: -
d_gene: -
CDR3aa: CASSFKGTGDGYTF
CDR3nt: TGTGCCAGCAGTTTCAAAGGGACCGGAGATGGCTACACCTTC

j_gene: TRBJ2-3
v_gene: TRBV29-1
abundance: few
d_gene: TRBD2
CDR3aa: CSARTSGSEAQYF
CDR3nt: TGCAGCGCCCGGACTAGCGGGAGCGAGGCGCAGTATTTT

j_gene: TRBJ2-1
v_gene: TRBV30
abundance: few
d_gene: TRBD2
CDR3aa: CAWSVGLAGNNEQFF
CDR3nt: TGTGCCTGGAGTGTCGGGCTAGCGGGGAACAATGAGCAGTTCTTC

j_gene: TRBJ2-3
v_gene: TRBV7-3
abundance: -
d_gene: TRBD1
CDR3aa: CASGRDRADTQYF
CDR3nt: TGTGCCAGCGGGAGGGACAGGGCAGATACGCAGTATTTT

j_gene: TRBJ2-6
v_gene: TRBV12-3/TRBV12-4
abundance: many
d_gene: TRBD1
CDR3aa: CASSRQGSGANVLTF
CDR3nt: TGTGCCAGCAGCCGACAGGGGAGCGGGGCCAACGTCCTGACTTTC

j_gene: TRBJ2-5
v_gene: TRBV4-1
abundance: few
d_gene: TRBD1
CDR3aa: CASSQEPETGTDQYF
CDR3nt: TGCGCCAGCAGCCAAGAACCTGAGACAGGGACGGACCAGTACTTC

j_gene: TRBJ2-1
v_gene: TRBV10-3
abundance: few
d_gene: -
CDR3aa: CAISDYNNEQFF
CDR3nt: TGTGCCATCAGTGACTATAACAATGAGCAGTTCTTC

j_gene: TRBJ2-3
v_gene: TRBV2
abundance: -
d_gene: -
CDR3aa: CASSESTVGLADTQYF
CDR3nt: TGTGCCAGCAGTGAATCCACTGTGGGACTCGCAGATACGCAGTATTTT

j_gene: TRBJ1-3
v_gene: TRBV7-9
abundance: -
d_gene: -
CDR3aa: CASTDRPSGNTIYF
CDR3nt: TGTGCCAGCACAGACAGGCCCTCTGGAAACACCATATATTTT

j_gene: TRBJ2-7
v_gene: TRBV5-1
abundance: few
d_gene: TRBD1
CDR3aa: CASSLTGTGVEQYF
CDR3nt: TGCGCCAGCAGCCTAACCGGGACAGGGGTTGAGCAGTACTTC

j_gene: TRBJ2-7
v_gene: TRBV5-1
abundance: -
d_gene: TRBD2
CDR3aa: CASGDSGSSYEQYF
CDR3nt: TGCGCCAGCGGCGATAGCGGGAGCTCCTACGAGCAGTACTTC

j_gene: TRBJ1-5
v_gene: TRBV19
abundance: few
d_gene: -
CDR3aa: CASSMGAKEPQHF
CDR3nt: TGTGCCAGTAGTATGGGGGCGAAGGAGCCCCAGCATTTT

j_gene: TRBJ2-7
v_gene: TRBV14
abundance: few
d_gene: -
CDR3aa: CASSHVPGLGPYEQYF
CDR3nt: TGTGCCAGCAGCCATGTTCCGGGACTCGGGCCCTACGAGCAGTACTTC

j_gene: TRBJ1-6
v_gene: TRBV27
abundance: few
d_gene: TRBD1
CDR3aa: CASSFGTGGLSPLHF
CDR3nt: TGTGCCAGCAGTTTTGGGACAGGGGGTCTTTCACCCCTCCACTTT